This entry lists 9 T cell receptor beta chains sequenced from one sample in a study of T cell responses to AZD1222 COVID-19 vaccine. Only in-frame clones appear in the TCRdb table, and some are missing; sequencing was by immunoSEQ multiplex PCR. The sample lists around 130,000 clones, roughly 90% occurring once. The sequenced sample was peripheral blood, obtained 28 days after the second AZD1222 dose. All receptors come from an adult who received the AZD1222 COVID-19 vaccine.

The rearrangement joins TRBV5-8 to TRBJ1-2; maybe TRBD1 (6 bases). The V and J ends lost 3 bases and 0 bases respectively, with 12 bases between them. CDR3 length equals 15 residues. Looked up from germline, CDR1 is SGHTS and CDR2 is YDEGEE. The CDR3 DNA reads as TGTGCCAGCAGCTATCAGGGGTCGACTAACTATGGCTACACCTTC. As protein: CASSYQGSTNYGYTF. The whole variable domain, filled in from reference TRBV5-8 and TRBJ1-2, reads EAGVTQSPTHLIKTRGQQATLRCSPISGHTSVYWYQQALGLGLQFLLWYDEGEERNRGNFPPRFSGRQFPNYSSELNVNALELEDSALYLCASSYQGSTNYGYTFGSGTRLTVV.

V is TRBV18 and J is TRBJ1-1; D might be TRBD1 (6 bases). CDR1 is KGHSH and CDR2 is LQKENI in the germline V gene. Trimming shortened V by 3 bases and J by 1 base, and 9 bases separated the two germline ends. The CDR3 consists of 14 residues. Here the CDR3 reads CASSPQGKNTEAFF. The CDR3 bases are TGTGCCAGCTCACCTCAGGGGAAGAACACTGAAGCTTTCTTT.

This chain joins TRBV18 and TRBJ1-4, with TRBD1 matching over 7 bases. The CDR3 is 15 amino acids. After removal of 5 bases from V and 6 bases from J, the junction contained 9 bases not matched to a gene. The germline gives CDR1 KGHSH, CDR2 LQKENI. This CDR3 is CASSTGTVPYEKLFF. The CDR3, as DNA: TGTGCCAGCTCAACCGGGACAGTTCCTTATGAAAAACTGTTTTTT.

This sequence joins TRBV7-6 and TRBJ2-5; D may be TRBD1 or TRBD2 (5 bases each). Trimming removed 5 bases at V and 5 bases at J, with 18 bases between. Germline V gene lookup returns CDR1 SGHVS and CDR2 FNYEAQ. The CDR3 runs to 15 residues. As DNA, the CDR3 is TGTGCCAGCAGCCTCGTTGGGGGTGATGGGGAGACCCAGTACTTC. Residues: CASSLVGGDGETQYF.

This clone was found a few times. This chain connects TRBV29-1 to TRBJ2-7; TRBD1 matches 11 bases. From germline, CDR1 is SQVTM and CDR2 ANQGSEA. CDR3 length equals 15 residues. Trimming took 7 bases from V and 3 from J; bases not matched to a gene: 11. Written as DNA, the CDR3 is TGCAGCGGGCGGACAGGGGGCCGGCCAGTCTACGAGCAGTACTTC. Translation gives CSGRTGGRPVYEQYF.

This chain connects TRBV5-1 to TRBJ2-3, with D possibly being TRBD2 (6 bases). This CDR3 spans 16 amino acids. Trimming removed 4 bases at V and 0 bases at J, with 15 bases between. CDR1 SGHRS and CDR2 YFSETQ come from the germline V gene. CDR3 region: CASSEVAGLSTDTQYF. The CDR3 DNA follows: TGCGCCAGCAGCGAGGTTGCGGGACTGAGCACAGATACGCAGTATTTT. Full variable domain (remainder filled in from reference TRBV5-1 and TRBJ2-3): KAGVTQTPRYLIKTRGQQVTLSCSPISGHRSVSWYQQTPGQGLQFLFEYFSETQRNKGNFPGRFSGRQFSNSRSEMNVSTLELGDSALYLCASSEVAGLSTDTQYFGPGTRLTVL.

This sequence joins TRBV5-5 and TRBJ1-6; tentatively, D is TRBD1 (6 bases). Germline CDR1 is SGHKS and CDR2 is YYEKEE (reference sequence). The CDR3 has 15 residues. Trimming cost V 4 bases and J 5 bases, with 13 bases left between them. This CDR3 is CASSARTENNSPLHF. CDR3 DNA: TGTGCCAGCAGCGCCCGGACAGAGAATAATTCACCCCTCCACTTT.

V gene TRBV5-1 combines with J gene TRBJ2-5; no clear D gene. There are 13 residues in the CDR3. The germline CDR1 and CDR2 sequences are SGHRS and YFSETQ. With 2 bases removed from V and 5 bases from J, the gap between germline ends came to 10 bases. The CDR3 here is CASSFGPQETQYF. The DNA for the CDR3 is TGCGCCAGCAGCTTTGGGCCCCAGGAGACCCAGTACTTC.

The V gene is TRBV6-5, the J gene TRBJ1-5; D unresolved. Germline CDR1 and CDR2: MNHEY and SVGAGI. Trimming left V 7 bases short and J 5 bases short, with 12 bases between. This CDR3 spans 13 amino acids. CDR3 amino acids: CASTSQWDQPQHF. The CDR3 nucleotides are TGTGCCAGCACGTCCCAATGGGATCAGCCCCAGCATTTT.